Below, 10 T cell receptor beta chains from the same sample are listed, as sequenced in a study of tumor and adjacent non-tumor tissue in lung cancer. RNA was extracted from bulk tissue without any cell sorting. This non-tumor lung sample came from over 3 cm beyond the tumor edge. The library came from three nested PCR rounds adapted from ARM-PCR protocols. Each CDR3 protein is one row after TCRdb ran MiXCR on the multiplex PCR reads. The sample lists around 75,000 distinct CDR3 sequences, approximately 68% occurring once. The sample taken for sequencing was distant non-tumor lung tissue. Receptors were obtained from a woman between 50 and 59 years old with non-small cell lung cancer.

The chain uses TRBV20-1 and TRBJ2-7; maybe TRBD1 (6 bases). Germline CDR1 reads DFQATT; CDR2 reads SNEGSKA (reference sequence). CDR3 length: 15 residues. V was pared by 3 bases and J by 3 bases, with 18 bases between. As DNA, the CDR3 is TGCAGTGCTAGGATCCTTACAGGGTCTCTCTACGAGCAGTACTTC. Its translation is CSARILTGSLYEQYF.

In regard to this clonotype: A much larger clonotype is one base distant, so this may be a read error. The chain couples TRBV6-6 to TRBJ2-3, with 9 bases matching TRBD2. The V and J ends lost 4 bases and 4 bases, in that order; junction bases with no gene match: 12. CDR1 and CDR2 from the germline V gene are MNHNY and SVGAGI (reference sequence). The CDR3 sequence is 17 residues long. The CDR3 sequence is CASSCSRGSGGSDTQYF. CDR3 in DNA: TGTGCCAGCAGTTGCTCTCGGGGTAGCGGGGGTTCAGATACGCAGTATTTT.

A remark on this clonotype: A clone one base away is much larger, so this may be a read error. The chain is built from TRBV20-1 and TRBJ2-1; D possibly corresponds to TRBD2 (6 bases). V gave up 6 bases and J gave up 3 bases, with 18 bases separating them. Germline V CDR1 and CDR2: DFQATT, SNEGSKA (reference sequence). CDR3 length: 15 amino acids. CDR3 sequence (DNA): TGCAGTGCCGTACCCCCGGGAGTTGGCTACAATGAGCAGTTCTTC. Translation: CSAVPPGVGYNEQFF.

Comments on this clonotype: The junction departs from germline at one end; a sequencing error may be responsible. The chain employs TRBV28 and TRBJ2-5; the match to TRBD2 covers 9 bases. The CDR3 totals 17 residues. Germline V gene lookup returns CDR1 MDHEN and CDR2 SYDVKM. CDR3 sequence reads: CASSSPHLAGTQETQKF. The CDR3 DNA reads as TGTGCCAGCAGTTCCCCCCACCTAGCGGGGACCCAAGAGACCCAGAAGTTC. The variable domain in full, with the rest retrieved from reference TRBV28 and TRBJ2-5, is DVKVTQSSRYLVKRTGEKVFLECVQDMDHENMFWYRQDPGLGLRLIYFSYDVKMKEKGDIPEGYSVSREKKERFSLILESASTNQTSMYLCASSSPHLAGTQETQKFGPGTRLLVL.

On this clonotype itself: With a much larger clone just one base away, this may be a read error. The V call is TRBV6-1, the J call TRBJ2-1; the D gene could be TRBD1 or TRBD2 (5 bases each). Trimming took 0 bases from V and 1 from J, leaving 7 bases between them. CDR3 length equals 15 residues. CDR1 is MNHNS and CDR2 is SASEGT in the germline V gene. CDR3: CASSEAEGSYNEQFF. The DNA of the CDR3 is TGTGCCAGCAGTGAAGCTGAGGGGTCCTACAATGAGCAGTTCTTC.

About this clonotype itself: This is likely a read error, given that the CDR3 carries no conserved phenylalanine or tryptophan at its end. Here the CDR3 DNA reads TGCGCCAGCAGCCAATTCCATCAGGGCCAGGACGGCCCTAATCAGCCCCAGCATTAT. Protein sequence: CASSQFHQGQDGPNQPQHY. The rearrangement joins TRBV4-1 to TRBJ1-5; TRBD1 might be the D (5 bases). Germline values: CDR1 MGHRA, CDR2 YSYEKL. This CDR3 is 19 amino acids long. V shed 2 bases and J shed 4 bases, with 24 bases lying between them.

Notes on this clonotype: Germline is not matched at one junction end, which may reflect a read error. The V gene is TRBV11-2, the J gene TRBJ2-7, with TRBD1 as a possible D gene (5 bases). CDR3 size: 14 residues. The germline gives CDR1 SGHAT, CDR2 FQNNGV. In nucleotides, the CDR3 is TGTGCCAGTAGCTTAAACAGGCATGGTATCGAGCAGTACTTC. Its protein product is CASSLNRHGIEQYF.

The chain has TRBV6-2 or TRBV6-3 and TRBJ1-1; D not resolved. Germline V gives CDR1 MNHEY, CDR2 SVGEGT. CDR3 length: 16 amino acids. Trimming cost V 5 bases and J 4 bases, with 20 bases left between them. This chain's CDR3 is CASSPTCSSMSTEAFF. In nucleotides, the CDR3 is TGTGCCAGCAGTCCGACATGCTCCTCGATGAGCACTGAAGCTTTCTTT.

This clonotype was observed many times. A much bigger clone sits one base away, suggesting this may be a read error. In this CDR3 the conserved last residue, phenylalanine or tryptophan, is missing, so a read error is likely. The V call is TRBV11-2, the J call TRBJ1-5; the D is unclear. Germline V CDR1 and CDR2: SGHAT, FQNNGV. The CDR3 runs to 13 residues. V lost 0 bases, J lost 2 bases, and 2 bases lay in between. CDR3 coding DNA: TGTGCCAGCAGCTTAGACCGCAATCAGCCCCAGCATTCT. This encodes CASSLDRNQPQHS.

Comment on this clonotype: No conserved phenylalanine or tryptophan is present at the end of the CDR3, so a read error is the likely explanation. The chain has TRBV6-2 or TRBV6-3 and TRBJ1-1, with D possibly TRBD1 on 6 matching bases. Germline CDR1 MNHEY, CDR2 SVGEGT. The CDR3 spans 16 residues. CDR3 residues: CASSPTGSSMNSEAFC. DNA of the CDR3: TGTGCCAGCAGTCCGACAGGCTCCTCGATGAACTCTGAAGCTTTCTGT.